A selection of T cell receptor beta chains follows, all from one sample in a study of glioma-infiltrating T cells after dendritic cell vaccination. The data were produced by immunoSEQ multiplex PCR, yet TCRdb's version contains in-frame clones alone and is incomplete. Of over 80,000 clones in the sample, approximately 90% were seen once. The starting material was blood, obtained before dendritic cell vaccination. All receptors derive from a human donor with glioblastoma. The CDR3 runs from the conserved cysteine through the conserved F or W. The D gene is left open where the match is weak. Expanded clones are given a class, and other clones once, few, many or no size at all.

j_gene,abundance,v_gene,d_gene,CDR3nt,CDR3aa
TRBJ1-2,few,TRBV7-8,NA,TGTGCCAGCAGCCCGCGGCATGACTATGGCTACACCTTC,CASSPRHDYGYTF
TRBJ1-2,NA,TRBV10-1,NA,TGCGCCAGCAGCCCGAGCCCACAGGGCGGCTATGGCTACACCTTC,CASSPSPQGGYGYTF
TRBJ2-5,NA,TRBV7-2,TRBD2,TGTGCCAGCAGCTTAAGCGGGAGGGCCGAAGAGACCCAGTACTTC,CASSLSGRAEETQYF
TRBJ2-5,NA,TRBV29-1,TRBD1,TGCAGCGGGACAGGGGGAGAGACCCAGTACTTC,CSGTGGETQYF
TRBJ2-6,NA,TRBV5-1,NA,TGCGCCAGCAGCTTGCGCGGGGTTAAGATTTCTGGGGCCAACGTCCTGACTTTC,CASSLRGVKISGANVLTF
TRBJ2-1,NA,TRBV7-6,NA,TGTGCCAGCAGCCCGTCCCCTACTACCAGCTCCTACAATGAGCAGTTCTTC,CASSPSPTTSSYNEQFF
TRBJ2-1,NA,TRBV13,TRBD2,TGTGCCAGCAGCTCAAGCGGGAGACTCTACAATGAGCAGTTCTTC,CASSSSGRLYNEQFF
TRBJ1-1,NA,TRBV7-9,NA,TGTGCCAGCAGCTTAGTTCGTAGGAACACTGAAGCTTTCTTT,CASSLVRRNTEAFF
TRBJ2-3,NA,TRBV5-1,TRBD2,TGCGCCAGCAGCTTGGCCCTAGCGGGCAGCACAGATACGCAGTATTTT,CASSLALAGSTDTQYF
TRBJ2-5,NA,TRBV5-4,TRBD2,TGTGCCAGCAGCCCTACCGGGGGGGCGCGAGAGACCCAGTACTTC,CASSPTGGARETQYF
TRBJ2-3,NA,TRBV5-6,NA,TGTGCCAGCAGCATTTGGGGAACCCTGGGGGCGGCGCAGTATTTT,CASSIWGTLGAAQYF
TRBJ1-1,NA,TRBV4-1,TRBD1,TGCGCCAGCAGCTATCCCTCCAGGGGGCATGGAGGCACTGAAGCTTTCTTT,CASSYPSRGHGGTEAFF
TRBJ2-7,NA,TRBV2,NA,TGTGCCAGCAGTGGGATCATGACACAGCAGTACTTC,CASSGIMTQQYF
TRBJ1-1,once,TRBV7-6,NA,TGTGCCAGCAGCCCCCTGGCAGTGAACACTGAAGCTTTCTTT,CASSPLAVNTEAFF
TRBJ1-1,NA,TRBV6-1,NA,TGTGCCAGCAGTATACGACGGTGGGCCACTGAAGCTTTCTTT,CASSIRRWATEAFF
TRBJ2-7,NA,TRBV11-3,NA,TGTGCCAGCAGCTTACGGACGGGGAACGACGAGCAGTACTTC,CASSLRTGNDEQYF
TRBJ2-1,NA,TRBV2,TRBD2,TGTGCCAGCAGTGTGAGGCGGGGGACCTACAATGAGCAGTTCTTC,CASSVRRGTYNEQFF
TRBJ1-5,NA,TRBV4-1,NA,TGCGCCAGCAGCCAAGATGTCGCGCCCGTCTGGCCCCAGCATTTT,CASSQDVAPVWPQHF
TRBJ2-5,NA,TRBV20-1,NA,TGCAGTGCTAGCCTACTAGAGACCCAGTACTTC,CSASLLETQYF
TRBJ2-7,NA,TRBV19,NA,TGTGCCAGTAGTGGAACAGGGGAGGTCTACGAGCAGTACTTC,CASSGTGEVYEQYF
TRBJ1-4,NA,TRBV18,NA,TGTGCCAGCTCACCGATGGGGGCAGGCACTAATGAAAAACTGTTTTTT,CASSPMGAGTNEKLFF
TRBJ1-2,NA,TRBV19,TRBD1,TGTGCCAGTAGTACGCGGACAGGGTTTGGCTACACCTTC,CASSTRTGFGYTF